Each of the 32 T cell receptor beta chains below was sequenced from the same sample in a study of cytomegalovirus exposure and HLA in healthy donors. Primers: 60 Vbeta forward and 13 Jbeta reverse. Sequencing used immunoSEQ multiplex PCR; TCRdb keeps in-frame clones, though not all of them. Among approximately 190,000 clones listed, over 70% were seen once. Sequences were obtained from PBMCs. These receptors all stem from a man aged 50 to 60 in good health and CMV-seronegative.

The CDR3 DNA reads as TGCGCCAGCAGCCAAGATCCTAACAGGGTTAAGTGGTATGGCTACACCTTC. It is translated as CASSQDPNRVKWYGYTF. The genes are TRBV4-1 and TRBJ1-2; D might be TRBD1 (6 bases). CDR1 is MGHRA, CDR2 YSYEKL, per germline. With 0 bases removed from V and 5 bases from J, the gap between germline ends came to 19 bases. The CDR3 has 17 amino acids.

The chain uses TRBV30 and TRBJ2-1, with 8 bases lining up with TRBD1. The CDR3 spans 18 residues. V was clipped by 1 base and J by 2 bases; unmatched bases: 13. Germline V gene lookup returns CDR1 GTSNPN and CDR2 SVGIG (reference sequence). Written as DNA, the CDR3 is TGTGCCTGGAGTGGGGGACAGGATATTTTTTCGCCCTACAATGAGCAGTTCTTC. Its translation: CAWSGGQDIFSPYNEQFF.

This sequence joins TRBV7-9 and TRBJ2-5, with 8 bases matching TRBD2. Per the germline V gene, CDR1 is SEHNR and CDR2 is FQNEAQ (reference sequence). There are 15 residues in the CDR3. Trimming took 7 bases from V and 5 from J; bases not matched to a gene: 12. CDR3 amino acids: CASTLGTGGAETQYF. The CDR3 DNA follows: TGTGCCAGCACCCTAGGGACCGGGGGGGCCGAGACCCAGTACTTC.

The chain links TRBV9 to TRBJ2-3; the match to TRBD1 covers 8 bases. Per the germline V gene, CDR1 is SGDLS and CDR2 is YYNGEE. V shed 4 bases, J shed 4 bases, and the junction held 8 bases outside the gene matches. The length of the CDR3 is 15 residues. The CDR3 DNA sequence: TGTGCCAGCAGCCCTTGGACAGGGAAAGCAGATACGCAGTATTTT. Protein: CASSPWTGKADTQYF. Filled out from reference TRBV9 and TRBJ2-3, the complete variable domain reads DSGVTQTPKHLITATGQRVTLRCSPRSGDLSVYWYQQSLDQGLQFLIQYYNGEERAKGNILERFSAQQFPDLHSELNLSSLELGDSALYFCASSPWTGKADTQYFGPGTRLTVL.

DNA for the CDR3: TGTGCCAGCAGCTTAGGGAGCTATTCGAGGGCTGAAGCTTTCTTT. Translation: CASSLGSYSRAEAFF. This chain uses TRBV11-2 with TRBJ1-1, with D unclear. The germline V gene has CDR1 SGHAT and CDR2 FQNNGV. This CDR3 contains 15 residues. V lost 1 base to trimming and J lost 6 bases, with 15 bases between them.

V usage is TRBV7-8 and J usage is TRBJ2-7, with D tentatively TRBD2 (5 bases). V was trimmed by 5 bases and J by 6 bases, leaving 14 bases between them. Germline-derived CDR1 and CDR2 are SGHVS and FQNEAQ. The CDR3 loop spans 13 amino acids. The chain's CDR3 is CASSLGSLAEQYF. DNA of the CDR3: TGTGCCAGCAGCCTGGGATCTCTAGCCGAGCAGTACTTC.

This clone was seen a few times. This chain uses TRBV10-2 with TRBJ2-7; no firm D call. Per germline, CDR1 WSHSY and CDR2 SAAADI. Trimming left V 10 bases short and J 2 bases short, with 18 bases between. This CDR3 is 14 amino acids long. The CDR3 DNA reads as TGCGCCACTGGCGAACGGGTATTAACCTACGAGCAGTACTTC. Translated: CATGERVLTYEQYF.

The gene calls are TRBV7-2 and TRBJ1-1; 7 nucleotides line up with TRBD1. Germline-derived CDR1 and CDR2 are SGHTA and FQGNSA. CDR3 length: 13 residues. V shed 9 bases, J shed 6 bases, and the junction held 10 bases outside the gene matches. Here the CDR3 reads CASSRRTGSEAFF. CDR3 DNA: TGTGCCAGTAGCCGCCGGACAGGTTCTGAAGCTTTCTTT.

In its sample, this clone was seen a few times. V is TRBV6-5 and J is TRBJ1-2, with D possibly being TRBD1 (6 bases). CDR3 length: 12 residues. Trimming cost V 6 bases and J 6 bases, with 11 bases left between them. Germline values: CDR1 MNHEY, CDR2 SVGAGI. The CDR3, as DNA: TGTGCCAGCAGCAGGCAGGGGAATGGCTACACCTTC. Amino acid sequence: CASSRQGNGYTF.

This clone appeared a single time. The rearrangement links TRBV19 to TRBJ1-4; perhaps TRBD1 as D (6 bases). V gave up 3 bases and J gave up 5 bases, with 19 bases separating them. Germline-derived CDR1 and CDR2 are LNHDA and SQIVND (reference sequence). The CDR3 extends over 17 amino acids. The CDR3 sequence is CASSIVFRDKGNEKLFF. DNA of the CDR3: TGTGCCAGTAGTATTGTGTTCCGGGACAAGGGAAATGAAAAACTGTTTTTT.

This chain connects TRBV10-1 to TRBJ2-7; possible D gene TRBD2, 6 bases. Germline values: CDR1 WNHNN, CDR2 SYGVQD (reference sequence). Deletions cut 8 bases from V and 6 bases from J, with 17 bases between. CDR3 length: 13 amino acids. The CDR3 sequence is CASVRMGDCEQYF. The CDR3 nucleotides are TGCGCCAGCGTCCGGATGGGGGACTGCGAGCAGTACTTC.

V is TRBV6-5 and J is TRBJ1-3; D remains unclear. Trimming took off 2 bases at V and 9 bases at J, with 5 bases between the two ends. Germline CDR1 MNHEY, CDR2 SVGAGI. The CDR3 is 11 amino acids. CDR3 in DNA: TGTGCCAGCAGTTACCGGGGCACCATATATTTT. Protein product: CASSYRGTIYF.

This clone appeared once. Relative to the germline gene, one junction end is altered; a read error may explain this. The chain recombines TRBV7-9 with TRBJ2-5; weak D call: TRBD2 (6 bases). Germline V gene data show CDR1 as SEHNR and CDR2 as FQNEAQ (reference sequence). This CDR3 region has 16 residues. In nucleotides, the CDR3 is TGTTCCAGCAGCTTAGACGCCGGGGGTCATGAAGAGACCCAGTACTTC. Its protein is CSSSLDAGGHEETQYF.

This clone was counted only a few times. This chain links TRBV10-3 with TRBJ1-2; weak D call: TRBD1 (6 bases). The CDR3 sequence is 13 residues long. Germline CDR1 and CDR2: ENHRY and SYGVKD. The germline V and J ends were trimmed by 3 bases and 7 bases, with 12 bases remaining between them. The CDR3 nucleotides read TGTGCCATCAGTGACGGGACATTGCCTGGCTACACCTTC. Protein sequence: CAISDGTLPGYTF.

This clone has a single count. The chain carries TRBV27 and TRBJ2-7, with D possibly being TRBD1 (6 bases). This CDR3 spans 13 amino acids. The germline V gene has CDR1 MNHEY and CDR2 SMNVEV (reference sequence). Trimming pared 5 bases from V and 2 bases from J, leaving 10 bases between. The CDR3 DNA follows: TGTGCCAGCAGTATAAGACAGGCCTACGAGCAGTACTTC. Amino acids: CASSIRQAYEQYF.

This CDR3 reads CASSYSGEAPQYF. In nucleotides, the CDR3 is TGCGCCAGCAGTTATAGCGGGGAGGCACCGCAGTATTTT. The rearrangement joins TRBV5-1 to TRBJ2-3; TRBD2 matches 8 bases. The V and J ends lost 5 bases and 10 bases, in that order; junction bases with no gene match: 9. Germline loops: CDR1 SGHRS, CDR2 YFSETQ. The CDR3 covers 13 residues.

This CDR3 reads CASRRGQGSPEQYF. In DNA, the CDR3 is TGCGCCAGCAGACGGGGACAGGGTTCGCCCGAGCAGTACTTC. The V and J genes are TRBV10-2 and TRBJ2-7, with 9 bases identical to TRBD1. The ends lost 6 bases at V and 6 bases at J; junction bases unmatched: 9. This CDR3 is 14 amino acids long. Germline CDR1 reads WSHSY; CDR2 reads SAAADI.

V usage is TRBV7-7 and J usage is TRBJ2-7; 7 nucleotides line up with TRBD1. J lost 2 bases, V lost 5 bases, and 9 bases had no gene match. Germline V gene lookup returns CDR1 SSHAT and CDR2 FNYEAQ (reference sequence). The CDR3 is 15 amino acids. The CDR3 is CASSGWTGNTYEQYF. CDR3 sequence (DNA): TGTGCCAGCAGCGGGTGGACAGGAAATACCTACGAGCAGTACTTC.

As to this clone: Germline and junction disagree at one end, which may indicate a read error. The chain is built from TRBV7-9 and TRBJ2-3, with TRBD2 matching over 10 bases. The CDR3 contains 16 residues. Per germline, CDR1 SEHNR and CDR2 FQNEAQ (reference sequence). CDR3 sequence reads: CSSSSLQRGGPDTQYF. In DNA form, the CDR3 reads TGTTCCAGCAGCTCCCTCCAGCGGGGGGGCCCTGATACGCAGTATTTT.

The chain employs TRBV5-5 and TRBJ2-7; D is unclear. Trimming cost V 0 bases and J 4 bases, with 8 bases left between them. There are 13 residues in the CDR3. Germline CDR1 SGHKS, CDR2 YYEKEE (reference sequence). CDR3 sequence reads: CASSLDSTYEQYF. The CDR3 DNA reads TGTGCCAGCAGCTTGGACAGTACTTACGAGCAGTACTTC.

This sequence joins TRBV5-4 and TRBJ1-4, with TRBD1 matching over 8 bases. The CDR3 totals 13 residues. Germline V lookup: CDR1 SGHNT, CDR2 YYREEE (reference sequence). J lost 5 bases, V lost 5 bases, and 2 bases had no gene match. The CDR3 is CASRDRANEKLFF. The CDR3 region has the DNA TGTGCCAGCAGGGACAGGGCGAATGAAAAACTGTTTTTT.

This sequence joins TRBV7-6 and TRBJ2-3, with TRBD1 matching 8 bases. Germline loops: CDR1 SGHVS, CDR2 FNYEAQ. This CDR3 comprises 13 residues. Trimming removed 4 bases from V and 6 bases from J; junction bases left unmatched: 3. CDR3 protein: CASSSNRGDTQYF. The DNA for the CDR3 is TGTGCCAGCAGCTCTAACAGGGGGGATACGCAGTATTTT. The full variable domain, in which reference TRBV7-6 and TRBJ2-3 provide the parts outside the CDR3, is GAGVSQSPRYKVTKRGQDVALRCDPISGHVSLYWYRQALGQGPEFLTYFNYEAQQDKSGLPNDRFSAERPEGSISTLTIQRTEQRDSAMYRCASSSNRGDTQYFGPGTRLTVL.

The gene calls are TRBV19 and TRBJ2-7; 7 positions match TRBD1. The germline gives CDR1 LNHDA, CDR2 SQIVND (reference sequence). J gave up 3 bases and V 10 bases, and 9 bases lay outside the gene matches. There are 13 residues in the CDR3. This chain's CDR3 is CATSTGIYYEQYF. For the CDR3, the DNA is TGTGCCACCTCGACAGGGATCTACTACGAGCAGTACTTC. Together with reference TRBV19 and TRBJ2-7, the CDR3 gives the full variable domain: DGGITQSPKYLFRKEGQNVTLSCEQNLNHDAMYWYRQDPGQGLRLIYYSQIVNDFQKGDIAEGYSVSREKKESFPLTVTSAQKNPTAFYLCATSTGIYYEQYFGPGTRLTVT.

The V gene is TRBV7-9, the J gene TRBJ2-1; D ambiguous. Germline V gene sequence: CDR1 SEHNR, CDR2 FQNEAQ (reference sequence). CDR3 length: 13 residues. Deletions cut 1 base from V and 6 bases from J, with 7 bases between. The CDR3 bases are TGTGCCAGCAGCTTAGTTACGAGCAATGAGCAGTTCTTC. Translation gives CASSLVTSNEQFF.

The chain couples TRBV7-2 to TRBJ2-5, with TRBD1 matching over 8 bases. The J call may be incorrect, as the DNA end agrees better with TRBJ2-7. The CDR3 length is 15 residues. From germline, CDR1 is SGHTA and CDR2 FQGNSA. CDR3 bases: TGTGCCAGCAGCTTAGGGACAGGGACAGCTTACGAGCAGTACTTC. It codes for CASSLGTGTAYEQYF.

The chain couples TRBV18 to TRBJ2-3; TRBD1 agrees at 11 bases. V trimming: 2 bases; J trimming: 2 bases; junction bases outside the gene matches: 6. The CDR3 is 17 residues long. In germline, CDR1 is KGHSH, CDR2 LQKENI. CDR3 loop: CASSPWTGGRFTDTQYF. In DNA form, the CDR3 reads TGTGCCAGCTCACCATGGACAGGGGGCCGGTTCACAGATACGCAGTATTTT.

The V gene is TRBV10-3, the J gene TRBJ2-7, with TRBD2 matching 10 bases. The trim removed 4 bases at V and 6 bases at J, leaving 6 bases unmatched. The CDR3 is made up of 14 amino acids. The germline CDR1 and CDR2 sequences are ENHRY and SYGVKD. The CDR3 DNA sequence: TGTGCCATCAGTGCCTCACTAGCGGGGCGCGAGCAGTACTTC. Its translation: CAISASLAGREQYF.

The CDR3 DNA sequence: TGTGCCAGCCAGACCGGACTCGAGCAGTACTTC. Its translation: CASQTGLEQYF. The chain has TRBV27 and TRBJ2-7, with a tentative D call TRBD2 (5 bases). The length of the CDR3 is 11 residues. Per germline, CDR1 MNHEY and CDR2 SMNVEV (reference sequence). V lost 8 bases and J lost 6, with 11 bases in between.

The rearrangement links TRBV20-1 to TRBJ1-2; D is undetermined. Per the germline V gene, CDR1 is DFQATT and CDR2 is SNEGSKA (reference sequence). Trimming shortened V by 6 bases and J by 4 bases, and 9 bases separated the two germline ends. The CDR3 has 11 amino acids. The CDR3 bases are TGCAGTGCCACTCGACTCTATGGCTACACCTTC. This sequence encodes CSATRLYGYTF.

The rearrangement joins TRBV7-9 to TRBJ1-1; possibly TRBD1 for D (6 bases). CDR1 and CDR2 from the germline V gene are SEHNR and FQNEAQ (reference sequence). The CDR3 runs 14 residues. V lost 5 bases and J 0 bases, leaving 10 bases between the germline ends. The CDR3 region is CASSKDRMNTEAFF. The CDR3 nucleotides are TGTGCCAGCAGCAAGGACAGAATGAACACTGAAGCTTTCTTT. Based on the CDR3 plus reference TRBV7-9 and TRBJ1-1, the full variable domain is DTGVSQNPRHKITKRGQNVTFRCDPISEHNRLYWYRQTLGQGPEFLTYFQNEAQLEKSRLLSDRFSAERPKGSFSTLEIQRTEQGDSAMYLCASSKDRMNTEAFFGQGTRLTVV.

The rearrangement links TRBV4-1 to TRBJ1-2; 9 bases are a match to TRBD1. This CDR3 is built from 15 residues. Germline loops: CDR1 MGHRA, CDR2 YSYEKL. Trimming removed 3 bases from V and 2 bases from J; junction bases left unmatched: 4. In DNA, the CDR3 is TGCGCCAGCAGCCACCCCGGACAGGGGAACTATGGCTACACCTTC. It encodes CASSHPGQGNYGYTF.

V usage is TRBV5-1 and J usage is TRBJ1-2; 8 bases line up with TRBD1. Germline-derived CDR1 and CDR2 are SGHRS and YFSETQ. V lost 3 bases, J lost 6 bases, and 1 base stayed unmatched. The CDR3 is 12 amino acids. CDR3 amino acids: CASSWTGNGYTF. The CDR3 bases are TGCGCCAGCAGCTGGACAGGGAATGGCTACACCTTC. The full variable domain, with the rest looked up from reference TRBV5-1 and TRBJ1-2, is KAGVTQTPRYLIKTRGQQVTLSCSPISGHRSVSWYQQTPGQGLQFLFEYFSETQRNKGNFPGRFSGRQFSNSRSEMNVSTLELGDSALYLCASSWTGNGYTFGSGTRLTVV.